A single sample is the source of the 27 T cell receptor beta chains below, sequenced in a study of CD8+ T cells in alopecia areata. It was cDNA, reverse transcribed from extracted RNA, that served as the sequencing template. The repertoire was sequenced with immunoSEQ multiplex PCR; TCRdb's copy has only in-frame clones and lacks some. The sample records 100,000 to 150,000 clones, 40% to 55% being singletons. Sample: NKG2D-low CD8+ T cells sorted from blood. The receptors were sampled from a human donor with alopecia areata.

This chain links TRBV13 with TRBJ2-7; a weak D match, TRBD1 (5 bases). CDR3 size: 13 residues. V lost 4 bases and J 5 bases, leaving 12 bases between the germline ends. Germline values: CDR1 PRHDT, CDR2 FYEKMQ (reference sequence). In DNA form, the CDR3 reads TGTGCCAGCAGCTGGGCGACAGTCCACGAGCAGTACTTC. Its translation: CASSWATVHEQYF.

V is TRBV7-9 and J is TRBJ1-2, with D possibly matching TRBD1 (6 bases). Trimming removed 4 bases at V and 6 bases at J, with 9 bases between. Germline CDR1 SEHNR, CDR2 FQNEAQ (reference sequence). The CDR3 has 12 residues. The CDR3 nucleotides read TGTGCCAGCAGCTCAGGGGATGATGGCTACACCTTC. Translating it yields CASSSGDDGYTF.

This clone was observed a few times. This chain joins TRBV4-1 and TRBJ2-1; D remains ambiguous. The ends were cut back, 2 bases at V and 8 bases at J, with 7 bases in the middle. From germline, CDR1 is MGHRA and CDR2 YSYEKL. This CDR3 contains 12 residues. The CDR3 spells CASSQTGDEQFF. Here the CDR3 DNA reads TGCGCCAGCAGCCAAACGGGTGATGAGCAGTTCTTC.

The chain is built from TRBV13 and TRBJ2-7, with D uncertain. The CDR3 covers 12 residues. Germline loops: CDR1 PRHDT, CDR2 FYEKMQ (reference sequence). Trimming removed 5 bases from V and 6 bases from J, with 11 bases in between. The CDR3, as DNA: TGTGCCAGCAGCCCGGACGCCGGCGAGCAGTACTTC. Its protein product is CASSPDAGEQYF.

The chain links TRBV5-1 to TRBJ1-1; D unclear. V lost 5 bases and J lost 5, with 19 bases in between. Germline V gene data show CDR1 as SGHRS and CDR2 as YFSETQ. The length of the CDR3 is 15 residues. The CDR3 nucleotides are TGCGCCAGCAGTCCGGGCCTCGATTCCGGAACTGAAGCTTTCTTT. Amino acids: CASSPGLDSGTEAFF.

This clone was found a few times. The gene calls are TRBV28 and TRBJ2-4; D unclear. The V gene lost 7 bases and the J gene lost 10 bases, with 11 bases spanning the gap. Germline V gene lookup returns CDR1 MDHEN and CDR2 SYDVKM. The CDR3 consists of 11 residues. The CDR3 DNA reads as TGTGCCAGCAACAAAGGACCAATTCAGTACTTC. Amino acids: CASNKGPIQYF. Filled out from reference TRBV28 and TRBJ2-4, the complete variable domain reads DVKVTQSSRYLVKRTGEKVFLECVQDMDHENMFWYRQDPGLGLRLIYFSYDVKMKEKGDIPEGYSVSREKKERFSLILESASTNQTSMYLCASNKGPIQYFGAGTRLSVL.

The rearrangement uses TRBV12-5 and TRBJ1-4; maybe TRBD1 (5 bases). The CDR3 contains 17 residues. Germline CDR1 LGHNT, CDR2 FRNRAP. Trimming took off 1 base at V and 3 bases at J, with 15 bases between the two ends. Here the CDR3 DNA reads TGTGCTAGTGGTTTGGGCGGCTTTGGGGCGGCTAATGAAAAACTGTTTTTT. This codes for CASGLGGFGAANEKLFF.

This clone appeared a few times. Other DNA variants within this sample encode the same CDR3. V is TRBV29-1 and J is TRBJ2-7; a weak D match, TRBD1 (6 bases). The CDR3 totals 12 residues. Per germline, CDR1 SQVTM and CDR2 ANQGSEA. V lost 2 bases and J lost 2, with 7 bases in between. In nucleotides, the CDR3 is TGCAGCGTTGAACAGGGGCCCTACGAGCAGTACTTC. Its protein is CSVEQGPYEQYF.

The chain has TRBV6-6 and TRBJ2-3; a weak D match, TRBD1 (6 bases). Germline CDR1 is MNHNY and CDR2 is SVGAGI (reference sequence). Trimming pared 0 bases from V and 2 bases from J, leaving 12 bases between. The CDR3 consists of 16 residues. The CDR3 DNA reads as TGTGCCAGCAGTTACTCCCCAGGGGAGACCACAGATACGCAGTATTTT. It codes for CASSYSPGETTDTQYF.

This clone showed up just a few times. The rearrangement uses TRBV29-1 and TRBJ2-7; no reliable D call. Germline CDR1 reads SQVTM; CDR2 reads ANQGSEA. Trimming removed 4 bases from V and 0 bases from J, with 10 bases in between. This CDR3 has 13 amino acids. CDR3 DNA: TGCAGCGTTGCGGGCTCCAGCTCCTACGAGCAGTACTTC. Translated, it gives CSVAGSSSYEQYF.

The rearrangement uses TRBV29-1 and TRBJ2-7, with a tentative D call TRBD1 (7 bases). The CDR3 has 11 residues. Germline values: CDR1 SQVTM, CDR2 ANQGSEA. V gave up 7 bases and J gave up 6 bases, with 13 bases separating them. CDR3 amino acids: CSAIQGGEQYF. In DNA, the CDR3 is TGCAGCGCAATCCAGGGGGGCGAGCAGTACTTC.

The chain combines TRBV7-8 with TRBJ2-4, with 9 bases identical to TRBD2. The trim removed 1 base at V and 3 bases at J, leaving 4 bases unmatched. This CDR3 is built from 16 residues. Germline V gives CDR1 SGHVS, CDR2 FQNEAQ. CDR3 loop: CASSLVAGVDKNIQYF. The CDR3 coding sequence is TGTGCCAGCAGCTTAGTAGCGGGGGTGGACAAAAACATTCAGTACTTC.

This rearrangement joins TRBV29-1 to TRBJ1-1; a weak D match, TRBD1 (5 bases). V gave up 4 bases and J gave up 1 base, with 10 bases separating them. The CDR3 length is 13 residues. The germline V gene has CDR1 SQVTM and CDR2 ANQGSEA. The CDR3 is CSVAGPQNTEAFF. The DNA of the CDR3 is TGCAGCGTTGCGGGACCTCAGAACACTGAAGCTTTCTTT.

V usage is TRBV29-1 and J usage is TRBJ2-7; D unclear. There are 11 residues in the CDR3. Germline V gene data show CDR1 as SQVTM and CDR2 as ANQGSEA. The ends were cut back, 2 bases at V and 4 bases at J, with 6 bases in the middle. The CDR3 DNA sequence: TGCAGCGTTGAAAACGGGTACGAGCAGTACTTC. Residues: CSVENGYEQYF.

The chain links TRBV15 to TRBJ2-1; maybe TRBD2 (5 bases). CDR1 and CDR2 (germline): LNHNV, YYDKDF (reference sequence). This CDR3 is built from 15 residues. Trimming shortened V by 1 base and J by 4 bases, and 11 bases separated the two germline ends. CDR3 DNA: TGTGCCACCAGCAGAGTGAGGGAGTTTTACAATGAGCAGTTCTTC. Its protein product is CATSRVREFYNEQFF.

CDR3 coding DNA: TGTGCCTGGAGTGTAACCCCTAAAGCGGGCCTCATTACTAGCACAGATACGCAGTATTTT. Encoded protein: CAWSVTPKAGLITSTDTQYF. The rearrangement uses TRBV30 and TRBJ2-3; possibly TRBD2 for D (6 bases). V was clipped by 0 bases and J by 0 bases, with 25 bases between them. Per the germline V gene, CDR1 is GTSNPN and CDR2 is SVGIG (reference sequence). The CDR3 consists of 20 residues. The variable domain in full, completed from reference TRBV30 and TRBJ2-3, reads SQTIHQWPATLVQPVGSPLSLECTVEGTSNPNLYWYRQAAGRGLQLLFYSVGIGQISSEVPQNLSASRPQDRQFILSSKKLLLSDSGFYLCAWSVTPKAGLITSTDTQYFGPGTRLTVL.

This clone is a singleton in its sample. This chain connects TRBV30 to TRBJ1-2; TRBD1 matches 8 bases. Germline CDR1 is GTSNPN and CDR2 is SVGIG (reference sequence). The trim removed 0 bases at V and 6 bases at J, leaving 6 bases unmatched. The CDR3 spans 14 residues. The CDR3 nucleotides are TGTGCCTGGAGTGTACGGGACAGGCCCAATGGCTACACCTTC. It codes for CAWSVRDRPNGYTF.

This sequence joins TRBV29-1 and TRBJ1-2; D is ambiguous. This CDR3 has 16 amino acids. CDR1 is SQVTM and CDR2 is ANQGSEA in the germline V gene. V lost 4 bases, J lost 4 bases, and 22 bases lay in between. This chain's CDR3 is CSVVGGRAAQVYGYTF. The CDR3 DNA sequence: TGCAGCGTTGTCGGAGGGAGGGCCGCACAAGTCTATGGCTACACCTTC.

V is TRBV9 and J is TRBJ2-7; TRBD2 aligns across 8 bases. With V trimmed by 0 bases and J by 7 bases, 9 bases remained unmatched. Germline V gives CDR1 SGDLS, CDR2 YYNGEE. CDR3 length: 15 amino acids. CDR3 amino acids: CASSVGSGDLREQYF. The CDR3 coding sequence is TGTGCCAGCAGCGTAGGTAGCGGGGATTTACGAGAGCAGTACTTC.

A few counts support this clone. The chain uses TRBV29-1 and TRBJ1-2; 8 nucleotides line up with TRBD1. CDR1 is SQVTM, CDR2 ANQGSEA, per germline. With 0 bases clipped from V and 8 bases from J, the junction kept 8 bases outside the gene matches. The CDR3 loop spans 14 amino acids. CDR3 sequence (DNA): TGCAGCGTTGAAGATCTTGCAGGGGGCGGCGGCTACACCTTC. This encodes CSVEDLAGGGGYTF.

J is TRBJ2-2 and V is TRBV7-6; no definite D call. Germline CDR1 SGHVS, CDR2 FNYEAQ. This CDR3 has 13 amino acids. V lost 5 bases, J lost 7 bases, and 11 bases lay in between. The DNA of the CDR3 is TGTGCCAGCAGCCTGGTCGGTGTCGGGGAGCTGTTTTTT. Its translation is CASSLVGVGELFF.

The rearrangement uses TRBV5-1 and TRBJ1-1; 9 positions match TRBD1. Unmatched junction bases numbered 1, after V lost 3 bases and J lost 1 base. Germline V gene data show CDR1 as SGHRS and CDR2 as YFSETQ. The CDR3 runs to 14 residues. The CDR3 DNA is TGCGCCAGCAGCTCGGGACAGGGGAACACTGAAGCTTTCTTT. It yields the protein CASSSGQGNTEAFF.

This clone was counted only a few times. The V call is TRBV7-9, the J call TRBJ2-1; 8 bases match TRBD1. The CDR3 consists of 13 residues. V shed 5 bases, J shed 9 bases, and the junction held 6 bases outside the gene matches. The germline gives CDR1 SEHNR, CDR2 FQNEAQ (reference sequence). In DNA form, the CDR3 reads TGTGCCAGCAGCCCGCGGACAGGGCGTGAGCAGTTCTTC. This codes for CASSPRTGREQFF.

This clone was counted between two and nine times. The V call is TRBV29-1, the J call TRBJ2-1; possible D gene TRBD2, 5 bases. CDR1 is SQVTM and CDR2 is ANQGSEA in the germline V gene. V shed 4 bases and J shed 9 bases, with 10 bases lying between them. The CDR3 covers 11 residues. The CDR3 sequence is CSVGRDGEQFF. The CDR3, as DNA: TGCAGCGTTGGTCGGGATGGTGAGCAGTTCTTC.

The CDR3 DNA is TGTGCCAGCAGCCCCCCGGCCTCCTACGAGCAGTACTTC. Protein sequence: CASSPPASYEQYF. This chain connects TRBV7-2 to TRBJ2-7, with D unclear. This CDR3 is built from 13 residues. Looked up from germline, CDR1 is SGHTA and CDR2 is FQGNSA. Trimming took off 5 bases at V and 0 bases at J, with 8 bases between the two ends.

The chain carries TRBV27 and TRBJ2-5; 7 bases are a match to TRBD2. CDR1 and CDR2 from the germline V gene are MNHEY and SMNVEV (reference sequence). The CDR3 is 15 amino acids. The V and J ends lost 6 bases and 4 bases, in that order; junction bases with no gene match: 11. Written as DNA, the CDR3 is TGTGCCAGCAGCTTCCTAGCGGACGCCCCAGAGACCCAGTACTTC. Translation: CASSFLADAPETQYF.

The chain uses TRBV7-9 and TRBJ1-2; 9 bases are a match to TRBD1. V trimming: 5 bases; J trimming: 7 bases; junction bases outside the gene matches: 5. The CDR3 has 13 amino acids. Germline V CDR1 and CDR2: SEHNR, FQNEAQ (reference sequence). The CDR3 coding sequence is TGTGCCAGCAGCCCGGGACAGGGTGCTGGCTACACCTTC. It codes for CASSPGQGAGYTF.